These T cell receptor beta chains were read from a single sample in a study of T cell changes during pregnancy in multiple sclerosis. TCRdb's copy holds only in-frame clones and misses some; the assay was immunoSEQ multiplex PCR. This table holds around 100,000 clones, about 90% found once. The material sequenced was peripheral blood, taken after pregnancy. The receptors shown here come from a female donor with multiple sclerosis, enrolled in a pregnancy study. Both conserved end residues are part of each CDR3. A D gene is named only where the DNA matches it firmly. Clone size is shown for a subset of rows, as once, few, many or a class of expanded clone.

j_call	clone_size	v_call	cdr3_length	d_call	cdr3_aa	cdr3_nt
TRBJ2-5	NA	TRBV9	17	NA	CASSVGRPGSGAETQYF	TGTGCCAGCAGCGTAGGTCGCCCGGGCAGCGGAGCTGAGACCCAGTACTTC
TRBJ2-3	NA	TRBV5-8	16	TRBD2	CASSFTGTSEGDTQYF	TGTGCCAGCAGCTTCACCGGGACTAGCGAGGGGGATACGCAGTATTTT
TRBJ1-6	NA	TRBV2	15	NA	CASSEVTGTKSPLHF	TGTGCCAGCAGTGAAGTGACCGGGACAAAGTCACCCCTCCACTTT
TRBJ1-5	NA	TRBV30	13	TRBD1	CAWNRGENQPQHF	TGTGCCTGGAACAGGGGAGAAAATCAGCCCCAGCATTTT
TRBJ2-5	once	TRBV6-1	14	TRBD1	CASSENRGLETQYF	TGTGCCAGCAGTGAAAACAGGGGGCTTGAGACCCAGTACTTC
TRBJ2-7	NA	TRBV28	14	NA	CASSLGGGSYEQYF	TGTGCCAGCAGTTTGGGTGGCGGATCCTACGAGCAGTACTTC
TRBJ2-7	once	TRBV27	13	TRBD1	CASIGTDTYEQYF	TGTGCCAGCATAGGGACAGATACCTACGAGCAGTACTTC
TRBJ2-7	NA	TRBV5-1	15	NA	CASSFTPGISYEQYF	TGCGCCAGCAGCTTTACTCCAGGGATCTCCTACGAGCAGTACTTC
TRBJ2-2	NA	TRBV9	18	TRBD2	CASSSTLAGGPFAGELFF	TGTGCCAGCAGCTCTACACTAGCGGGGGGGCCATTCGCCGGGGAGCTGTTTTTT
TRBJ1-6	NA	TRBV27	17	NA	CASSPDLWAAYNSPLHF	TGTGCCAGCAGTCCCGACCTCTGGGCAGCATATAATTCACCCCTCCACTTT
TRBJ2-2	NA	TRBV5-4	15	TRBD2	CASSLPRGDTGELFF	TGTGCCAGCAGCTTGCCGCGGGGGGACACCGGGGAGCTGTTTTTT
TRBJ2-1	NA	TRBV5-1	18	TRBD2	CASSLVSTSGTLYNEQFF	TGCGCCAGCAGCTTGGTTTCTACTAGCGGGACTCTCTACAATGAGCAGTTCTTC
TRBJ2-5	medium-sized	TRBV19	14	NA	CASRAQGSQETQYF	TGTGCCAGTAGGGCTCAGGGTAGTCAAGAGACCCAGTACTTC
TRBJ1-6	once	TRBV28	16	TRBD1	CASSSYRGTYNSPLHF	TGTGCCAGCAGTTCATACAGGGGTACCTATAATTCACCCCTCCACTTT
TRBJ2-5	NA	TRBV5-1	13	NA	CASSFPQGETQYF	TGCGCCAGCAGCTTTCCCCAGGGGGAGACCCAGTACTTC
TRBJ1-1	NA	TRBV5-6	15	NA	CASSFDSSWATEAFF	TGTGCCAGCAGCTTCGACAGTTCCTGGGCCACTGAAGCTTTCTTT
TRBJ1-1	NA	TRBV12-5	17	NA	CASGKGVGGNMNTEAFF	TGTGCTAGTGGAAAGGGCGTCGGGGGAAACATGAACACTGAAGCTTTCTTT
TRBJ2-7	NA	TRBV30	13	TRBD2	CAWDVLAGASMNF	TGTGCCTGGGATGTTTTAGCGGGGGCGAGCATGAACTTC
TRBJ2-7	NA	TRBV7-8	15	TRBD1	CASSPTRDRDYEQYF	TGTGCCAGCAGCCCTACCCGGGACAGGGACTACGAGCAGTACTTC
TRBJ2-7	NA	TRBV21-1	16	NA	CASSNCRQGFSYEQYF	TGTGCCAGCAGCAATTGTAGACAGGGTTTCTCCTACGAGCAGTACTTC
TRBJ2-1	NA	TRBV5-6	16	TRBD2	CASSSWGAGVYNEQFF	TGTGCCAGCAGCAGCTGGGGCGCGGGGGTCTACAATGAGCAGTTCTTC
TRBJ2-7	NA	TRBV18	12	NA	CASSPDSYEQYF	TGTGCCAGCTCACCAGACAGCTACGAGCAGTACTTC
TRBJ1-2	once	TRBV18	15	TRBD1	CASSLASGQGHGYTF	TGTGCCAGCTCACTTGCCTCCGGACAGGGGCATGGCTACACCTTC
TRBJ2-1	NA	TRBV7-5	16	NA	CARSSFTAGPYNEQFF	TGTGCCAGAAGCTCCTTCACCGCGGGGCCCTACAATGAGCAGTTCTTC
TRBJ1-1	NA	TRBV7-2	14	TRBD1	CASSLGKTGVEAFF	TGTGCCAGCAGCTTAGGAAAGACAGGGGTTGAAGCTTTCTTT
TRBJ2-1	NA	TRBV6-5	14	TRBD2	CASSGTSAVNEQFF	TGTGCCAGCAGCGGGACTAGCGCGGTTAATGAGCAGTTCTTC
TRBJ1-1	NA	TRBV18	13	TRBD1	CASSPQTGVEAFF	TGTGCCAGCTCACCTCAAACAGGGGTTGAAGCTTTCTTT
TRBJ2-1	NA	TRBV10-3	13	TRBD2	CAISSGSPGEQFF	TGTGCCATCAGTAGCGGGAGCCCAGGGGAGCAGTTCTTC
TRBJ2-5	once	TRBV13	15	TRBD2	CASSSERGQGETQYF	TGTGCCAGCAGCTCTGAGCGGGGTCAGGGAGAGACCCAGTACTTC
TRBJ2-7	NA	TRBV30	15	TRBD1	CAWSYRDRETYEQYF	TGTGCCTGGAGTTACCGGGACAGGGAAACCTACGAGCAGTACTTC
TRBJ2-7	NA	TRBV7-9	13	TRBD2	CASSSSGSYEQYF	TGTGCCAGCAGCTCTAGCGGGAGTTACGAGCAGTACTTC
TRBJ2-3	NA	TRBV11-2	16	TRBD1	CASSLRQGDGTDTQYF	TGTGCCAGCAGCCTCCGACAGGGGGATGGGACAGATACGCAGTATTTT
TRBJ2-5	NA	TRBV9	15	TRBD2	CASSVVIGGQETQYF	TGTGCCAGCAGCGTAGTAATCGGGGGGCAAGAGACCCAGTACTTC
TRBJ1-5	NA	TRBV18	17	TRBD1	CASSPGTGGVTNQPQHF	TGTGCCAGCTCACCGGGGACAGGGGGCGTTACGAATCAGCCCCAGCATTTT
TRBJ1-6	NA	TRBV4-3	15	NA	CASSQDAVANSPLHF	TGCGCCAGCAGCCAAGATGCCGTGGCCAATTCACCCCTCCACTTT
TRBJ1-5	NA	TRBV12-5	16	TRBD1	CASGLLGQGRYQPQHF	TGTGCTAGTGGTTTGTTGGGACAGGGGCGCTATCAGCCCCAGCATTTT
TRBJ2-7	NA	TRBV5-1	16	TRBD1	CASSLQQGQGASEQYF	TGCGCCAGCAGCTTGCAACAGGGACAGGGGGCGTCCGAGCAGTACTTC
TRBJ1-2	NA	TRBV7-2	15	TRBD1	CASSSTPGGRYGYTF	TGTGCCAGCAGCTCGACCCCAGGGGGCAGGTATGGCTACACCTTC
TRBJ1-5	once	TRBV11-2	14	TRBD1	CASSSRGVDQPQHF	TGTGCCAGCAGCTCCAGGGGGGTGGATCAGCCCCAGCATTTT
TRBJ1-2	NA	TRBV10-3	14	TRBD1	CAISDQGANYGYTF	TGTGCCATCAGTGATCAGGGGGCGAACTATGGCTACACCTTC
TRBJ1-2	NA	TRBV6-5	13	TRBD1	CASTLGTGYGYTF	TGTGCCAGCACCCTTGGGACAGGCTATGGCTACACCTTC
TRBJ2-5	NA	TRBV5-1	16	TRBD2	CASLPGTGGPQETQYF	TGCGCCAGCCTCCCGGGAACGGGGGGGCCCCAAGAGACCCAGTACTTC
TRBJ2-1	NA	TRBV5-6	17	TRBD2	CASSLGRGGSSYNEQFF	TGTGCCAGCAGCTTGGGGCGCGGCGGGAGCTCCTACAATGAGCAGTTCTTC
TRBJ2-5	once	TRBV11-3	16	TRBD2	CASSRVGTSLQKPQYF	TGTGCCAGCAGCCGAGTCGGGACTAGTCTCCAAAAACCCCAGTACTTC
TRBJ1-5	NA	TRBV2	15	TRBD1	CASRDGQVGNQPQHF	TGTGCCAGCAGAGACGGACAGGTGGGCAATCAGCCCCAGCATTTT
TRBJ1-6	few	TRBV6-1	16	TRBD1	CASSELRDRGNSPLHF	TGTGCCAGCAGTGAACTCCGGGACAGGGGTAATTCACCCCTCCACTTT
TRBJ1-1	NA	TRBV7-6	21	NA	CASSFRARFGGLGVPNTEAFF	TGTGCCAGCAGCTTTCGAGCTAGATTTGGGGGCCTCGGTGTCCCTAACACTGAAGCTTTCTTT
TRBJ1-2	NA	TRBV18	14	NA	CASSQTEPSYGYTF	TGTGCCAGCTCACAAACAGAGCCTTCATATGGCTACACCTTC
TRBJ2-5	NA	TRBV9	15	TRBD2	CASSVSGLAAETQYF	TGTGCCAGCAGCGTCTCGGGACTAGCGGCAGAGACCCAGTACTTC
TRBJ2-3	NA	TRBV27	15	TRBD2	CASSLAGGPSDTQYF	TGTGCCAGCAGTTTAGCGGGAGGGCCCTCAGATACGCAGTATTTT
TRBJ2-3	few	TRBV5-8	17	TRBD1	CASSYQDRGRGTDTQYF	TGTGCCAGCAGCTACCAGGACAGGGGGCGCGGGACAGATACGCAGTATTTT